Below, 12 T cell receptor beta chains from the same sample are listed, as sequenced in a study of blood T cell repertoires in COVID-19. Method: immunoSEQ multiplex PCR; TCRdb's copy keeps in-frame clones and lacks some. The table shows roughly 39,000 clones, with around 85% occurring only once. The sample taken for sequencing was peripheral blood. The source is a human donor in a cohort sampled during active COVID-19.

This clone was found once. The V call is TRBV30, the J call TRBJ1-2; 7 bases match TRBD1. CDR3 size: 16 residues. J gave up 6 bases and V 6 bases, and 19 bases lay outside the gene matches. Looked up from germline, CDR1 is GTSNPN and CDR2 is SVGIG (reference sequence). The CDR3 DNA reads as TGTGCCTGCACCCGACAGGGTGTACTCCGGTGGGATGGCTACACCTTC. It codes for CACTRQGVLRWDGYTF.

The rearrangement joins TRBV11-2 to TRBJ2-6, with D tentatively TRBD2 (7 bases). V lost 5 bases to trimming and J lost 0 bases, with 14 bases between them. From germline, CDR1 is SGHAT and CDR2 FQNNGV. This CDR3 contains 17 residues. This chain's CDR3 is CASSLGGRSSGANVLTF. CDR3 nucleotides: TGTGCCAGCAGCCTCGGGGGGCGGTCCTCTGGGGCCAACGTCCTGACTTTC.

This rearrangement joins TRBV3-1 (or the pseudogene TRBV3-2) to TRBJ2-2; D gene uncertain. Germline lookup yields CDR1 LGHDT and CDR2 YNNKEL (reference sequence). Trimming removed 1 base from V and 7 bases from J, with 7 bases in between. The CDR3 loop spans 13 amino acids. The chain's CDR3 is CASSQARVGELFF. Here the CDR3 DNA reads TGTGCCAGCAGCCAAGCGAGAGTCGGGGAGCTGTTTTTT.

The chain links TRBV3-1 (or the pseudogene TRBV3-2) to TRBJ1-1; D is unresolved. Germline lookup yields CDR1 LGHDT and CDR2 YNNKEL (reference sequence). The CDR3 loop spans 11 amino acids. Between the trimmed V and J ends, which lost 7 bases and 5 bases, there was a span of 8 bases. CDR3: CASTVGTEAFF. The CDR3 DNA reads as TGTGCCAGCACTGTCGGGACTGAAGCTTTCTTT.

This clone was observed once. CDR3 bases: TGCGCCAGCGCCGGGACAGGGAATGAAAAACTGTTTTTT. This gives the protein CASAGTGNEKLFF. The chain combines TRBV5-1 with TRBJ1-4, with 9 bases fitting TRBD1. The CDR3 length is 13 residues. V lost 7 bases to trimming and J lost 5 bases; unmatched junction nucleotides: 3. The germline CDR1 and CDR2 sequences are SGHRS and YFSETQ.

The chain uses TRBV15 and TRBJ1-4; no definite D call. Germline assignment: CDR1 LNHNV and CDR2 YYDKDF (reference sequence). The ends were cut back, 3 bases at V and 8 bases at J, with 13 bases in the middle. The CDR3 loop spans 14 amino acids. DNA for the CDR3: TGTGCCACCAGCAGTCGACCGAACGGGGAAAAACTGTTTTTT. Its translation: CATSSRPNGEKLFF.

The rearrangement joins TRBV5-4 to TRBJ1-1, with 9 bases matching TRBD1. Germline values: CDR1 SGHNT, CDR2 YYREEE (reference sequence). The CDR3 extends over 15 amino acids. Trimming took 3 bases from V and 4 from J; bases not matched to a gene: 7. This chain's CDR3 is CASSWAQGAGTEAFF. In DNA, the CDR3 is TGTGCCAGCAGCTGGGCACAGGGGGCTGGCACTGAAGCTTTCTTT.

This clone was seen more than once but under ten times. The CDR3 bases are TGTGCCAGCAGCCCGACGACAGGGGATTGGGGCTACACCTTC. Its translation: CASSPTTGDWGYTF. The rearrangement links TRBV11-2 to TRBJ1-2; the match to TRBD1 covers 8 bases. Germline CDR1 and CDR2: SGHAT and FQNNGV. V lost 5 bases to trimming and J lost 8 bases; unmatched junction nucleotides: 10. The CDR3 runs 14 residues.

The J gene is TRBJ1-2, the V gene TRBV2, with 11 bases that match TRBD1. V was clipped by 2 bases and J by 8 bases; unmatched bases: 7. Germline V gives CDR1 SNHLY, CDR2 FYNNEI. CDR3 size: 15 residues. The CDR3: CASSESGQGALGYTF. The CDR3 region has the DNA TGTGCCAGCAGTGAATCAGGACAGGGGGCTTTAGGCTACACCTTC.

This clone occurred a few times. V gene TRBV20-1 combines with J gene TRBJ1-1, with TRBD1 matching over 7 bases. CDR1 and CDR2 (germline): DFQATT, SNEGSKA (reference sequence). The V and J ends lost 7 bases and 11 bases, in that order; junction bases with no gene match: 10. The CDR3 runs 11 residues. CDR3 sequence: CSVDRARWAFF. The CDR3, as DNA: TGCAGTGTAGACAGGGCTCGCTGGGCTTTCTTT.

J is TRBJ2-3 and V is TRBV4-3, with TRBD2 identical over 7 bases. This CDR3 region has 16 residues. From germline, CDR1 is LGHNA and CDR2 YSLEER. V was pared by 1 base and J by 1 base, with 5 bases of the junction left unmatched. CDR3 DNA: TGCGCCAGCAGCCAAGGCGGGCTAGCGGGCACAGATACGCAGTATTTT. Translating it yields CASSQGGLAGTDTQYF.

This CDR3 reads CASSPSPTGELFF. The CDR3 DNA reads as TGTGCCAGCAGCCCCTCCCCGACCGGGGAGCTGTTTTTT. The chain combines TRBV7-9 with TRBJ2-2; unclear D gene. Germline V gives CDR1 SEHNR, CDR2 FQNEAQ (reference sequence). V lost 5 bases and J lost 5, with 9 bases in between. The length of the CDR3 is 13 residues.